This T cell receptor (beta chain) was retrieved from a study of T cell responses to AZD1222 COVID-19 vaccine. Overall study results and limits: There were repertoire samples only from the period after the peak T cell response. Spike was spanned by vaccine-associated CD4 TCRs, with dominance at 160-218 and 743-854. Of the AZD1222 recipients, only 5 or 6 were seropositive at baseline.

Remarks on this clone: As yet, its antigen is unknown.

Clones were read by immunoSEQ multiplex PCR, and TCRdb kept only the in-frame ones, dropping some. This sample has tens of thousands of clones; approximately 90% occur once, and the top ten carry 2% to 3%. This clonotype originated in an adult who received the AZD1222 COVID-19 vaccine. Here the sequenced sample was peripheral blood, taken 28 days after the second AZD1222 dose.

The CDR3: CASSEWAGGRSTEAFF. CDR3 sequence (DNA): TGTGCCAGCAGTGAATGGGCCGGGGGCAGAAGCACTGAAGCTTTCTTT. The chain is built from TRBV2 and TRBJ1-1; a possible D gene is TRBD1 (6 bases). Germline values: CDR1 SNHLY, CDR2 FYNNEI. The CDR3 has 16 amino acids. The germline V and J ends were trimmed by 2 bases and 4 bases, with 17 bases remaining between them.